This T cell receptor (beta chain) was found in a study of cytomegalovirus exposure and HLA in healthy donors. At the level of the study: Falling in the Caucasian-associated ancestry cluster were 81% of 398 genotyped donors. Study results and limitations: In a later analysis, HLA-C alleles had the fewest associated TCRs, DRB1 alleles the most. A reported reduction in N-insertions relative to the roughly 710-donor mean was seen in an Asian-associated ancestry cluster in a later analysis. Immune exposure was documented only through CMV serostatus.

In this sample, this clone turned up a few times. Its matching antigen is unknown. The CDR3 runs to 16 residues. The V gene end was trimmed by 3 bases and the J gene end by 2 bases; junction bases not matched to a gene: 10. Germline values: CDR1 MNHEY, CDR2 SMNVEV (reference sequence). Primers included in the PCR were 60 Vbeta and 13 Jbeta primers. Repertoires were generated with immunoSEQ multiplex PCR, while TCRdb's copy carries only in-frame clones and drops some. This sample has about 180,000 clones, with 76% found just once. The TCR sequence derives from a man aged 18-30 years in good health and CMV-seronegative. Sequencing was carried out using PBMCs. V usage is TRBV27 and J usage is TRBJ2-7, with 7 nucleotides matching TRBD1. CDR3: CASSFTKTGKAYEQYF. For the CDR3, the DNA is TGTGCCAGCAGTTTTACCAAGACAGGGAAAGCCTACGAGCAGTACTTC.